The entry below describes one T cell receptor (beta chain). It lacks a known antigen. Per-base quality was not reported, and no clone a single base away is much larger than it. The CDR3 covers 13 residues, taking in both the cysteine and the phenylalanine. The CDR3 DNA has 39 bases and is translated from base 1. The germline V gene encodes CDR1 MNHEY and CDR2 SMNVEV (reference sequence). From V the trimming removes 5 bases and from J it removes 4 bases, while the gene matches leave 3 bases of the junction unaccounted for. The protocol used for the library was the immunoSEQ multiplex PCR assay. A mixture of 60 forward primers for TCR Vbeta segments and 13 reverse primers for TCR Jbeta segments was used in the multiplex PCR. Amplification of the CDR3 region of rearranged TCR beta genes was performed with a multiplex PCR assay on genomic DNA. The Illumina HiSeq System was used to sequence the amplified TCR beta libraries as 87-base-pair reads. In the source study's methods: In a later analysis, 77 million or so unique TCR beta chains were counted across the 500 to 850 repertoires, and about 10 million of these chains were shared by at least two donors. A nearest-neighbor algorithm error-corrected the raw reads and collapsed the reads into unique sequences, merging closely related sequences to remove PCR and sequencing errors. To assign V, D and J gene segments, CDR3 sequences were aligned to IMGT reference sequences. For a sequence to be retained, a match of at least six nucleotides to both a V gene segment and a J gene segment was required. Rearrangements were called productive when the CDR3 lacked stop codons and stayed in frame with V and J; all others were non-productive. CDR3 was defined according to IMGT convention as the region running from the second conserved V-encoded cysteine to the conserved J-encoded phenylalanine. The earlier analysis of around 640 of the donors excluded sequences that lacked an unambiguous match to a single V gene segment. In an earlier analysis of 587 of the donors, a V segment was called functional when productive rearrangements were above 56.7%, and segregating when the standard deviation between donors exceeded 5%. A statistical classification framework was built to diagnose cytomegalovirus status from the catalog of TCR beta chain sequences. V and J gene assignment, in a later analysis, came from comparing TCR nucleotide sequences with IMGT/GENE-DB human TR gene sequences. Using the TCRdist pipeline, a later analysis assigned CDR3 sequences along with most-parsimonious VDJ recombination scenarios. In a later analysis, each TCR beta chain was defined by its CDR3 amino acid sequence together with its V-gene family, and reads without a unique V-gene family were excluded. As a way to deal with suspected cross-contamination and a sequencing artifact, a later analysis dropped more than 500 nucleotide sequences that were highly shared and had low generation probability. In a later analysis, a clonal expansion index was calculated for each public chain from normalized within-repertoire ranks of inferred template counts. A later analysis computed generation probabilities with a VDJ recombination model fitted to out-of-frame rearrangements, and checked the results against IGoR. A later analysis scored TCR-TCR, TCR-HLA and TCR-CMV co-occurrence with hypergeometric tests, applying a repertoire-size bias correction to TCR pairs. A later analysis estimated false discovery rates by permuting HLA or CMV assignments 20 times. In a later analysis, co-occurring TCRs were grouped using DBSCAN, and TCRdist sequence similarity was added for clustering within HLA-allele-positive subsets. For co-occurrence clustering, repertoires with fewer than 30,000 or more than 120,000 public chains were excluded, along with a handful of repertoires with anomalous nucleotide sharing. As stored in TCRdb, this immuneACCESS dataset retains in-frame rearrangements with V and J assigned. A fraction of the clones does not appear; measured against another copy, unresolved V genes explain less than half of the discrepancy, and the remainder lacks a known reason. That table is the source of V, J and clone size, and D and trimming were worked out from the DNA. This sample holds about 160,000 clones; approximately 78% were observed only once. Roughly 7.6% of the sample is taken by the ten largest.

The record originates from a study of cytomegalovirus exposure and HLA in healthy donors (TCRdb year 2017). Looking at the study overall: An earlier analysis of several hundred of the donors reported roughly 300 Gb of sequence data and 117 million unique TCR beta sequences obtained from about 179 million T cells. An early release covering roughly 640 HLA-typed donors comprised approximately 290 gigabases of sequencing data and approximately 85 million unique TCR sequences. Of the roughly 400 genotyped donors, less than 90% were placed in the genetic ancestry cluster associated with self-reported Caucasian donors. The aim of the study was to test whether cataloging public T cell receptors could identify signatures of past pathogen exposure. The T cell repertoires of 550 to 850 subjects were profiled by immunosequencing and related to cytomegalovirus serostatus. A separate validation cohort of roughly 130 different subjects was used in addition to the roughly 640-subject first cohort. High-throughput TCR immunosequencing, statistical association of individual TCRs with disease status, and machine learning were combined to predict cytomegalovirus infection status. A later analysis re-examined previously published TCR beta repertoires from several hundred donors and added high-resolution HLA genotyping to investigate patterns of TCR occurrence. Rather than drawing on any new phenotypic data, the later analysis identified candidate immune exposures from TCR beta sequences and the way those sequences occurred across donors. To decide whether each TCR beta V gene segment behaved as functional or pseudogenic, an earlier analysis of some 600 of the donors relied on high-throughput TCR beta sequencing. Alongside the repertoire data, information on donor age, sex, ethnicity and CMV serostatus was compiled. A later genetic analysis used genome-wide SNP genotypes for about 60% of the roughly 670 donors, treating that subset as a discovery cohort. All discovery cohort repertoires had been generated using a single sequencing platform. Both class I and class II loci were covered by HLA typing, at four-digit resolution. The number of donors typed differed by locus, with roughly 629-640 for A, B, C, DRB1 and DQB1, about 500 for DQA1, about 610 for DPA1, and some 470 for DPB1. Several DR-DQ haplotypes were treated as single units for association and clustering because of strong linkage in the cohort. Among 350 to 400 genotyped donors of the cohort, an average of roughly 240,000 unique TCR beta nucleotide sequences were sequenced per donor, around 18% of them non-productive.

Study-wide conclusions, independent of this receptor: A further reported finding was that TCR beta sequences accurately predicted the HLA-A and HLA-B alleles for most subjects in the first cohort. In a later analysis, HLA-associated TCR beta chains showed more clonal expansion and lower generation probabilities than non-associated chains that were equally common. Several of the top co-occurrence clusters appeared to be linked to parvovirus B19, influenza, CMV and Epstein-Barr virus, according to a later analysis. Because the 87-base-pair reads could not distinguish some IMGT-functional V segments, including TRBV6-2 and TRBV6-3, those segments were excluded. The only immune exposure information available for the cohort was CMV serostatus. Assigning TCR associations to individual alleles was difficult when HLA alleles, especially DR and DQ, strongly co-occurred. A later genetic analysis associated a missense DCLRE1C variant with V-gene and J-gene trimming of TCR beta chains, and an independent cohort replicated the association. In the study, 150 to 200 TCR beta chains were listed as associated with cytomegalovirus. Only TCR beta chains were sequenced in this cohort, and the absence of alpha or paired-chain data limited detectable features. The classifier was reported to diagnose cytomegalovirus status with high specificity and sensitivity in both the original cohort and the validation cohort. Most TCR sequences were seen in very few donors, while some public TCRs were found in many individuals. Because counts were too low, about 15 rarely observed V segments, including chromosome 9 orphons, were left out of the earlier analysis of approximately 580 of the donors. Most CMV-associated TCR beta chains appeared to be HLA-restricted in a later analysis, and the HLA associations seemed to be driven largely by CMV exposure. Correlated functional status among segregating V segments might be attributable to linkage disequilibrium, but an unknown experimental factor could not be ruled out. Because HLA typing was missing for some donors at each locus, association tests included only the typed subset. A later genetic analysis reported fewer N-insertions in productive TCRs among donors in an Asian-associated ancestry cluster than the 666-donor mean. Roughly uniform sequencing depth across donors was assumed in presence/absence analyses, although this assumption may not hold. In a later analysis, TCR association rates were found to vary across HLA loci, with the most associated TCRs seen for DRB1 alleles and the fewest for HLA-C alleles. A cluster of highly shared sequence variants was judged likely to be a technical artifact of the sequencing pipeline. Three of the identified cytomegalovirus-associated TCR beta chains were confirmed in vitro to be specific for cytomegalovirus antigens. Broadly in line with IMGT annotations, most TCR beta V segments showed up in productive rearrangements about 90% or about 30% of the time in an earlier analysis of around 600 of the donors. At a false discovery rate of 0.05, a later analysis linked approximately 18,000 TCR beta sequences to specific HLA alleles. According to the authors, the approach could potentially be generalized to other disease states and immunological phenotypes.

The cohort was made up of roughly 670 healthy bone marrow donors. Cohort members were all nominally healthy when sampled, although unrecorded immune exposures were likely present. The donor was CMV seropositive and was included in the group of 250 to 300 seropositive cohort members. Every donor gave a peripheral blood sample, and the peripheral blood mononuclear cells from that sample were used for TCR beta sequencing. The Qiagen DNeasy Blood Extraction Kit was used to extract genomic DNA from the blood cell samples. The rearranged chain carries TRBV27 and TRBJ2-5; 8 central nucleotides agree with TRBD2. The sequenced sample consisted of PBMCs. This sequence was found in a woman aged 25 to 45 in good health and CMV-seropositive. This receptor carries the CDR3 CASSLRGGETQYF. The DNA sequence is given as TGTGCCAGCAGTCTCCGGGGGGGAGAGACCCAGTACTTC.